Below, one TCR beta chain is given with its context. Antigen specificity is unknown. The data belong to a study of CD8 T cells in ankylosing spondylitis. Unmatched junction bases numbered 4, after V lost 2 bases and J lost 0 bases. Germline V gene sequence: CDR1 MNHNS, CDR2 SASEGT. The CDR3 sequence is 15 residues long. General study results and limits: Reports say disease-linked clones showed up significantly more in matched ankylosing spondylitis synovial fluid. Reports of some motif variants in reactive arthritis synovial fluid and blood predate this one. Relatively rare in peripheral blood, disease-linked clones were also CD8+.

Quantitative 5'-RACE with molecular barcodes produced the TCR beta libraries. Each CDR3 protein gets one entry after TCRdb re-called the 5' RACE reads with MiXCR. In the table there are 150,000 or so distinct CDR3 sequences, under 35% of which are singletons. This receptor was identified in a male donor with ankylosing spondylitis. The chain employs TRBV6-1 and TRBJ2-7, with 7 bases aligning to TRBD1. Material: synovial fluid, either unsorted or a sorted T cell fraction (not recorded which). The CDR3 protein is CASSEMWDSSYEQYF. CDR3 DNA: TGTGCCAGCAGTGAAATGTGGGACAGCTCCTACGAGCAGTACTTC.